This paragraph reports one TCR beta chain. Its binding antigen is unknown. It has no much larger one-base neighbor in the sample; base qualities were not kept. Systemically healthy Caucasian individuals from Russia, roughly 40 in total and aged about 6 to 95 years, were included as donors. Each donor gave 8 to 10 milliliters of peripheral blood, drawn into EDTA-treated Vacutainer tubes. Ficoll-Paque density-gradient centrifugation was used to isolate PBMCs, with at least 6 million per sample. Trizol reagent was used to extract total RNA from PBMCs, with at least 6 micrograms per sample. The percentages of naive CD45RAhigh/CD27high T cells were determined by flow cytometry on a PBMC aliquot from every donor. There are 14 amino acids in the CDR3, from cysteine to phenylalanine inclusive. Only the CDR3 region is kept as DNA, spanning 42 bases read in frame from base 1. Clipping removes 6 bases from V and 2 bases from J, with 7 as the unmatched junction base count. From the germline V gene, CDR1 is SGHTA and CDR2 is FQGNSA.

The sample originates from a study of blood T cells in healthy people across ages (dated by TCRdb to 2014 to 2015). Study-level background: In model experiments, template switching captured roughly one uniquely barcoded TCR beta cDNA molecule for every two T cells. Donors of different ages were randomly distributed across sequencing lanes to avoid experimental bias. The donors were split into four age groups: young (average 16 years), middle-aged (about 40), aged (roughly 60) and long-lived (approximately 80). The study analyzed two additional independent replicas of 1 million unique cDNA reads from the same blood draw for two donors, one aged 18 to 30 and one aged 80 or older. The study measured age-related changes in TCR beta repertoire diversity using deep sequencing normalized with unique cDNA molecular identifiers.

What the study reported, not specific to this receptor: There was a strong correlation between observed TCR beta diversity and the percentage of naive T cells measured by flow cytometry. Bulk unsorted PBMC profiling prevented conclusive comparison of naive and antigen-experienced compartments. Because the CMV infection status of the donors was unknown, age-related changes in expanded clonotypes may potentially have been confounded. Total diversity estimates from one million sequenced T cells were considered lower bounds and underestimates. Observed TCR beta diversity per million T cells fell roughly linearly with age, and a significant reduction was already apparent by age around 40. Compared with the aged group, the long-lived group had more naive CD4+ T cells, fewer expanded clones and increased TCR diversity, suggesting age selection.

The protocol used for the library was 5' RACE. The sequencer listed for this sample is Illumina HiSeq 2500. The second PCR ran for roughly 7 to 11 cycles and used a J-beta primer mix along with a sample-barcoded 5' primer. Each TCR beta cDNA molecule received a unique molecular identifier from a template-switch 5' adaptor carrying 12 random nucleotides. At least 2.5 million CDR3-containing paired-end reads were obtained from each sample. All of the RNA was converted into first-strand cDNA using the Mint cDNA synthesis kit, with a TRBC-specific oligonucleotide serving as the primer. Following uracil-DNA glycosylase treatment, all cDNA underwent a first 18-cycle PCR with the universal primers M1SS and BC2_uni_R. The source study handled its data this way. For normalization, 1 million high-quality reads were randomly selected from each sample, with every read carrying a distinct molecular identifier. Reads sharing molecular identifiers were discarded rather than binned into consensus sequences. MiTCR, run with a Q25 quality threshold and the strictest error-elimination algorithm, handled CDR3 identification, clonotype clustering and error correction. A nonparametric unseen species model with Euler transformation was used to estimate a lower bound on total TCR beta diversity. TCRdb passed the public sequencing reads through fastp at Q25 and MiXCR, retaining productive beta sequences. Rows matching on CDR3 protein sequence are summarized as one entry with the most common DNA and genes. The V and J calls shown here were made by TCRdb, not taken from the authors' results. This sample holds some 1.5 million distinct CDR3 sequences; 35% to 45% were observed only once. Under 5% of the sample comes from the top ten.

The TCR comes from a young woman in good health. Sequenced sample: blood. Recombination connected TRBV7-2 to TRBJ2-7, with 7 bases aligning to TRBD2. DNA sequence: TGTGCCAGCAGATCCACTAGCGTCGCCTACGAGCAGTACTTC. This codes for CASRSTSVAYEQYF.